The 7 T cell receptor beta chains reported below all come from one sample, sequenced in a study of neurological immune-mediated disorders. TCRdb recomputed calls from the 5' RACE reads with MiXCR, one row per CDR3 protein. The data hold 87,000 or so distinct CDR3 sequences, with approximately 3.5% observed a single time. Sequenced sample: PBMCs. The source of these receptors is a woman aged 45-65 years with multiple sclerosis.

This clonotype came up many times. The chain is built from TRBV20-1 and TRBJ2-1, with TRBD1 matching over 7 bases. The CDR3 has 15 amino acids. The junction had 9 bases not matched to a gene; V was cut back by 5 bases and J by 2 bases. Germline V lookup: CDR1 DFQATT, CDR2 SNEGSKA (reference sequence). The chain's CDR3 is CSAGKLDRTYNEQFF. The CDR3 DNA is TGCAGTGCTGGTAAATTGGACAGGACCTACAATGAGCAGTTCTTC.

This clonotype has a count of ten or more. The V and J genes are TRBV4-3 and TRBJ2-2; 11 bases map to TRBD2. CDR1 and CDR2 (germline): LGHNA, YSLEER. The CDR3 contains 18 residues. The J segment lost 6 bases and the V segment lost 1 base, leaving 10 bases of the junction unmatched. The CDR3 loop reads CASSQAGTSGGGAGELFF. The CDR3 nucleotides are TGCGCCAGCAGCCAAGCAGGGACTAGCGGAGGGGGCGCCGGGGAGCTGTTTTTT.

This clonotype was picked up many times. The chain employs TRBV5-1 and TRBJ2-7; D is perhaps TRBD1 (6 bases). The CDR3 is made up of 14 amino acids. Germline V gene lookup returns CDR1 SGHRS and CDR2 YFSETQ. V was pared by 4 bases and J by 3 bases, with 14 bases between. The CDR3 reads CASSIGTFGYEQYF. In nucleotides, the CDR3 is TGCGCCAGCAGCATTGGGACATTTGGCTACGAGCAGTACTTC.

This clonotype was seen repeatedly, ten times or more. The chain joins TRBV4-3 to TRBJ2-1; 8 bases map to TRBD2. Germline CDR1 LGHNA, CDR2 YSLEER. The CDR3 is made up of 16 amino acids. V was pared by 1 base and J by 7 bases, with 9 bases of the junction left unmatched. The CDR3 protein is CASSQGLAGLGNEQFF. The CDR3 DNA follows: TGCGCCAGCAGCCAAGGTCTAGCGGGTCTAGGGAATGAGCAGTTCTTC.

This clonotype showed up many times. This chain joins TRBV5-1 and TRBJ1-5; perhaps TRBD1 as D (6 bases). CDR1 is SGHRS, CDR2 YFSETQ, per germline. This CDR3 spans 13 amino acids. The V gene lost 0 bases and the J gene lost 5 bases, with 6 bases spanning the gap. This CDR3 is CASSLGTDQPQHF. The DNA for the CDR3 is TGCGCCAGCAGCTTGGGGACAGATCAGCCCCAGCATTTT.

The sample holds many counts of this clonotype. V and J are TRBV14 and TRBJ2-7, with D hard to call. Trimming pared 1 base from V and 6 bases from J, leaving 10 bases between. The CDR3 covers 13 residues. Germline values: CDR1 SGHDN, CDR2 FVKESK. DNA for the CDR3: TGTGCCAGCAGCCAAGGATTGGGCAGCGAGCAGTACTTC. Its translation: CASSQGLGSEQYF. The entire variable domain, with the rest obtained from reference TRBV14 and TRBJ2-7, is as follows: EAGVTQFPSHSVIEKGQTVTLRCDPISGHDNLYWYRRVMGKEIKFLLHFVKESKQDESGMPNNRFLAERTGGTYSTLKVQPAELEDSGVYFCASSQGLGSEQYFGPGTRLTVT.

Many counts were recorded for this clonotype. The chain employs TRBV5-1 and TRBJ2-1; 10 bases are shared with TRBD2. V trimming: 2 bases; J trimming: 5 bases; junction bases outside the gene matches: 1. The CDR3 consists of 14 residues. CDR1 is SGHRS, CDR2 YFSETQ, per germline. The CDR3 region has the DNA TGCGCCAGCAGCTTCCTAGCGGGGGACAATGAGCAGTTCTTC. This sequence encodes CASSFLAGDNEQFF.